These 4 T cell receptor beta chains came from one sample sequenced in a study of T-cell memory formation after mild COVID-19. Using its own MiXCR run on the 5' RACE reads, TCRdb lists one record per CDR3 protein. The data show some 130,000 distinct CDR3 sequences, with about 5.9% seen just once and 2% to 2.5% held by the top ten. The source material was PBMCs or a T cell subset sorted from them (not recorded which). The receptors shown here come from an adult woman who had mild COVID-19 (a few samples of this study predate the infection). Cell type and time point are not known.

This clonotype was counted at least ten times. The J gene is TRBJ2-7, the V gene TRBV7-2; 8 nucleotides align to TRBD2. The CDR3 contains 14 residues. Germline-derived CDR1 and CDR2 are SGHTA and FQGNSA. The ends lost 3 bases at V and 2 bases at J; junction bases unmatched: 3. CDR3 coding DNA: TGTGCCAGCAGCTTGTCTAGCGGGCCCTACGAGCAGTACTTC. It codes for CASSLSSGPYEQYF.

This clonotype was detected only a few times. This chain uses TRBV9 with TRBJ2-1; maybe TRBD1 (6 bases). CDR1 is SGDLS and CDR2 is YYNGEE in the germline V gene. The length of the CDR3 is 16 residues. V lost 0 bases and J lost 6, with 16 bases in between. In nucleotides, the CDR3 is TGTGCCAGCAGCGTAGTTCCGAGCGGACAGAGCAATGAGCAGTTCTTC. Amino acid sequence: CASSVVPSGQSNEQFF.

In nucleotides, the CDR3 is TGCAGCGTTGGCCACCAGCCCGGGGCCAACGTCCTGACTTTC. Translated: CSVGHQPGANVLTF. The chain is built from TRBV29-1 and TRBJ2-6; D call uncertain. This CDR3 is built from 14 residues. V was shortened by 4 bases and J by 4 bases, with 11 bases between the two germline ends. Germline V gene lookup returns CDR1 SQVTM and CDR2 ANQGSEA. Looking up the rest from reference TRBV29-1 and TRBJ2-6 gives the full variable domain: SAVISQKPSRDICQRGTSLTIQCQVDSQVTMMFWYRQQPGQSLTLIATANQGSEATYESGFVIDKFPISRPNLTFSTLTVSNMSPEDSSIYLCSVGHQPGANVLTFGAGSRLTVL.

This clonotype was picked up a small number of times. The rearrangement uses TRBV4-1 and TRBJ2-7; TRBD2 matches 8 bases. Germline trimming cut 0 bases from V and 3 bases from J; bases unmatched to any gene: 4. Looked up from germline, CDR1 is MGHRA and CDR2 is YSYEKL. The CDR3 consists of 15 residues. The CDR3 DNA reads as TGCGCCAGCAGCCAAGATGCGGGGGGTAACTACGAGCAGTACTTC. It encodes CASSQDAGGNYEQYF.